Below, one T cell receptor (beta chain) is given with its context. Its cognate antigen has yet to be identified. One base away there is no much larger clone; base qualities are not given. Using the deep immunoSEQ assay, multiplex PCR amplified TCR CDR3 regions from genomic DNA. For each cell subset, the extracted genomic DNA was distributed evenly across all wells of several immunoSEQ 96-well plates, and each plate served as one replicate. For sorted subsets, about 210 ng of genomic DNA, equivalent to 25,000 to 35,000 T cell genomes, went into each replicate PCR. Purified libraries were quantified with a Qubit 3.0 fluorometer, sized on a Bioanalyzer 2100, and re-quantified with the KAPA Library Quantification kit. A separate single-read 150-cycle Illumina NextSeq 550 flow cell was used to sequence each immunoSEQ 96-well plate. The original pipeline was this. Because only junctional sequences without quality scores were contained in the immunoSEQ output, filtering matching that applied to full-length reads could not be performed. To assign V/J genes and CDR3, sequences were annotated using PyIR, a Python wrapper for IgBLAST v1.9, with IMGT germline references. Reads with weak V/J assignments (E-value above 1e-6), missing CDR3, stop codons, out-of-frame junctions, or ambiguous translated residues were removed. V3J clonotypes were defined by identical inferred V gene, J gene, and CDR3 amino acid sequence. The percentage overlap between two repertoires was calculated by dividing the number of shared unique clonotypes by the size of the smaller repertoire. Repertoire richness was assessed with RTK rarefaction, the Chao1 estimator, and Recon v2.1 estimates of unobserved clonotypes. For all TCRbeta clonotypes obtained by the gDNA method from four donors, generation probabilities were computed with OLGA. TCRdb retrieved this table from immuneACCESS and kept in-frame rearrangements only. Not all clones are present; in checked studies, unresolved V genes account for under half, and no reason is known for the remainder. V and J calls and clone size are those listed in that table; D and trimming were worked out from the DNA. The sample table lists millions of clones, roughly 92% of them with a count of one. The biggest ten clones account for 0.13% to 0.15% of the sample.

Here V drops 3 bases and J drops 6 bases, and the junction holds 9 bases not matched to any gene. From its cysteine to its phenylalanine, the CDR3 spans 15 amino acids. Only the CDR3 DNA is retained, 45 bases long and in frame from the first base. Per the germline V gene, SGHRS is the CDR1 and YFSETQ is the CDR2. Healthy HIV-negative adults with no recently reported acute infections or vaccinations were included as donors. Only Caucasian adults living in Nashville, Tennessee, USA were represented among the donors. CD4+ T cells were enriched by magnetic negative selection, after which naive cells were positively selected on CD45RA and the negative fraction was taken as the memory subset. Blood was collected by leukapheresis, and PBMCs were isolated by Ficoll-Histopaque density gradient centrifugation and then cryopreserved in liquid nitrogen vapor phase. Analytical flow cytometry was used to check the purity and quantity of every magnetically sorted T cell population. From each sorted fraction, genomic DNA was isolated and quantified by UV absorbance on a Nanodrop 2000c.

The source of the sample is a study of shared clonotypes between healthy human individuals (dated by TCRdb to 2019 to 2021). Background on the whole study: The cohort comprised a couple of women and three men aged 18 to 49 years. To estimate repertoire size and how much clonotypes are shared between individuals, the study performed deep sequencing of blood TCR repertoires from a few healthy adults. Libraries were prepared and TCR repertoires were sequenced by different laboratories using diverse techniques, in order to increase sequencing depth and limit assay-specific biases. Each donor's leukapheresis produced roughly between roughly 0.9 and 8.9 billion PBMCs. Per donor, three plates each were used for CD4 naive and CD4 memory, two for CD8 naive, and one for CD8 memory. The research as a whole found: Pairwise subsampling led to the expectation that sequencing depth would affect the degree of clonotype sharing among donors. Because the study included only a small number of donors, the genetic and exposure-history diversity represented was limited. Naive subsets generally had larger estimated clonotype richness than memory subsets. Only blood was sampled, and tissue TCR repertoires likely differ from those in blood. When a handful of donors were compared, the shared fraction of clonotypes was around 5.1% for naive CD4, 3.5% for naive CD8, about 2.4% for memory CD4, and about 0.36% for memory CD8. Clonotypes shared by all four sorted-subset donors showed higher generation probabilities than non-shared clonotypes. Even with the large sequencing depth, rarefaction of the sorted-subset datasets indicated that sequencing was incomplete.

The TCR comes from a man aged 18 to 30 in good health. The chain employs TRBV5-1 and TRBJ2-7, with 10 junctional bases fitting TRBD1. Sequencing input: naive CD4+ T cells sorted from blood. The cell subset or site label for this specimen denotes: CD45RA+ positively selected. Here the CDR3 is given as CASSSSRDRGSEQYF. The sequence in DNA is TGCGCCAGCAGCTCAAGCCGGGACAGGGGCTCCGAGCAGTACTTC.